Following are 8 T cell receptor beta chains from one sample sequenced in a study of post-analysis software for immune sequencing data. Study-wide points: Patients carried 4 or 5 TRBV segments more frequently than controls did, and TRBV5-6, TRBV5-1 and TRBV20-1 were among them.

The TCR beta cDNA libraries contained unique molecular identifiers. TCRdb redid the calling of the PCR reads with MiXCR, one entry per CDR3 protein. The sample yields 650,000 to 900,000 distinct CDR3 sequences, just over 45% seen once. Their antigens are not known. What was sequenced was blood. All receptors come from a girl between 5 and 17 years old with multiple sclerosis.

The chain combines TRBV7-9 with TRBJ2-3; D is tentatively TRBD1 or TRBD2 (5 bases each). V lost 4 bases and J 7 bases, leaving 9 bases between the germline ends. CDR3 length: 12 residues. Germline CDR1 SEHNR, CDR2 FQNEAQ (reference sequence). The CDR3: CASSSGPNTQYF. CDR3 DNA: TGTGCCAGCAGCTCGGGACCGAATACGCAGTATTTT. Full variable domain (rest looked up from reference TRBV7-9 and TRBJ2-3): DTGVSQNPRHKITKRGQNVTFRCDPISEHNRLYWYRQTLGQGPEFLTYFQNEAQLEKSRLLSDRFSAERPKGSFSTLEIQRTEQGDSAMYLCASSSGPNTQYFGPGTRLTVL.

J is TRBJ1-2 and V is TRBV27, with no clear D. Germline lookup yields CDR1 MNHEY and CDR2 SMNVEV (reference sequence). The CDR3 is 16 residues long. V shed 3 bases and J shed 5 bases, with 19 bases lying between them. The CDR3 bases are TGTGCCAGCAGTTTGGGAGACCCGAAAGCGGGGTATGGCTACACCTTC. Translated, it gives CASSLGDPKAGYGYTF.

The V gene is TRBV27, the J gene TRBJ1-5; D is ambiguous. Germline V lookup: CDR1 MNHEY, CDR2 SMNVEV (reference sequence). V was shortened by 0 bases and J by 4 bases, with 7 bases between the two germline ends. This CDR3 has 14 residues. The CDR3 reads CASSLSRWNQPQHF. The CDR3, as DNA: TGTGCCAGCAGTTTATCGAGGTGGAATCAGCCCCAGCATTTT.

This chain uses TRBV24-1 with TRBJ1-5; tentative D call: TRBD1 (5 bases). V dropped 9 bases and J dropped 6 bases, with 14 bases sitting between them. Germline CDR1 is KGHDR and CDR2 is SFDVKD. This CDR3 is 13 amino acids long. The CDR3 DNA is TGTGCCACCCAGGGTGATAGGCGTCAGCCCCAGCATTTT. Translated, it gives CATQGDRRQPQHF.

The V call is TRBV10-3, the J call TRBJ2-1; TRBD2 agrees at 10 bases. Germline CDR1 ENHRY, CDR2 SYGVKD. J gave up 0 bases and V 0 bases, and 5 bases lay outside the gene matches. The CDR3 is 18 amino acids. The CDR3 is CAISESASGRGSYNEQFF. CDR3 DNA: TGTGCCATCAGTGAGTCTGCTAGCGGGAGAGGCTCCTACAATGAGCAGTTCTTC.

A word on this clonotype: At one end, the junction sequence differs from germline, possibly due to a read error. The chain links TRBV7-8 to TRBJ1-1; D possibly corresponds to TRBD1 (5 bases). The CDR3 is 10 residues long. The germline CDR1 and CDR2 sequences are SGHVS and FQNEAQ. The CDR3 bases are TGTGCCACCGGGGCAACTGAAGCTCTCTTT. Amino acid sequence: CATGATEALF.

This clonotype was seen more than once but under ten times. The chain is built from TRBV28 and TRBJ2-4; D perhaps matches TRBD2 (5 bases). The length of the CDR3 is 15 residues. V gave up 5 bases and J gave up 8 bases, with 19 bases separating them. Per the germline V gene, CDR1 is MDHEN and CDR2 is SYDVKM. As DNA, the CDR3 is TGTGCCAGCAGTCACGGCCGGGATCGTAGGGACATTCAGTACTTC. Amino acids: CASSHGRDRRDIQYF.

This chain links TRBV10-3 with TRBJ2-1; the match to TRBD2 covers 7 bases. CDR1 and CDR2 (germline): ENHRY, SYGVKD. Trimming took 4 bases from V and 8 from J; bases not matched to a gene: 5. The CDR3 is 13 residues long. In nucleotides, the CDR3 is TGTGCCATCAGTGGCGGAGGGAGGGATGAGCAGTTCTTC. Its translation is CAISGGGRDEQFF.